This is a list of T cell receptor beta chains from one sample in a study of a mutant IDH1 vaccine in newly diagnosed glioma. These receptors' antigens are unknown. Profiled with immunoSEQ multiplex PCR; TCRdb holds only in-frame clones, not every one. The sample yields about 94,000 clones, 89% seen once. The starting material was PBMCs, obtained from a glioma patient whose treatment included an IDH1 peptide vaccine. The receptors come from a woman aged 50 to 65 with glioma. Each CDR3 is given with its conserved first and last residue. The D gene is left open where the match is weak. The size entry is marked missing in some rows and otherwise reads once, few, many or a size class.

J gene: TRBJ2-7; D gene: TRBD1; clone size: NA; CDR3 length: 12; V gene: TRBV9; CDR3 DNA: TGTGCCAGCAGCGGGGACAGCTACGAGCAGTACTTC; CDR3 protein: CASSGDSYEQYF
J gene: TRBJ1-2; D gene: TRBD1; clone size: NA; CDR3 length: 12; V gene: TRBV5-6; CDR3 DNA: TGTGCCAGCAGCCCCGGGACAGATGGCTACACCTTC; CDR3 protein: CASSPGTDGYTF
J gene: TRBJ1-1; D gene: NA; clone size: NA; CDR3 length: 12; V gene: TRBV28; CDR3 DNA: TGTGCCAGCAGTTTCCCTCACAGCGAAGCTTTCTTT; CDR3 protein: CASSFPHSEAFF
J gene: TRBJ2-7; D gene: NA; clone size: once; CDR3 length: 13; V gene: TRBV5-5; CDR3 DNA: TGTGCCAGCAGCTTCTTCCCAGTCCACGAGCAGTACTTC; CDR3 protein: CASSFFPVHEQYF
J gene: TRBJ2-7; D gene: TRBD1; clone size: NA; CDR3 length: 17; V gene: TRBV29-1; CDR3 DNA: TGCAGCGTTGAAGTATACGGGGACAGGGGGTACTTTTACGAGCAGTACTTC; CDR3 protein: CSVEVYGDRGYFYEQYF
J gene: TRBJ2-1; D gene: NA; clone size: NA; CDR3 length: 15; V gene: TRBV5-1; CDR3 DNA: TGCGCCAGCAGCGGCCGGGACCACGGGAACTATGAGCAGTTCTTC; CDR3 protein: CASSGRDHGNYEQFF
J gene: TRBJ2-7; D gene: NA; clone size: once; CDR3 length: 14; V gene: TRBV30; CDR3 DNA: TGTGCCTGGAGTCGCGAGGGACCGTACTACGAGCAGTACTTC; CDR3 protein: CAWSREGPYYEQYF
J gene: TRBJ2-2; D gene: NA; clone size: NA; CDR3 length: 13; V gene: TRBV21-1; CDR3 DNA: TGTGCCAGCAAGACAGAGAGCACCGGGGAGCTGTTTTTT; CDR3 protein: CASKTESTGELFF
J gene: TRBJ1-2; D gene: NA; clone size: NA; CDR3 length: 16; V gene: TRBV28; CDR3 DNA: TGTGCCAGCAGTTTATTAGAGGGTATAGTAGGGTATGGCTACACCTTC; CDR3 protein: CASSLLEGIVGYGYTF
J gene: TRBJ2-5; D gene: NA; clone size: few; CDR3 length: 14; V gene: TRBV29-1; CDR3 DNA: TGCAGCGCTCCATGGCTTGGAGGGGCGGAGACCCAGTACTTC; CDR3 protein: CSAPWLGGAETQYF
J gene: TRBJ2-1; D gene: NA; clone size: NA; CDR3 length: 15; V gene: TRBV27; CDR3 DNA: TGTGCCAGCAGTCTAGGACGGAGCTCCTACAATGAGCAGTTCTTC; CDR3 protein: CASSLGRSSYNEQFF
J gene: TRBJ2-7; D gene: TRBD1; clone size: NA; CDR3 length: 14; V gene: TRBV6-1; CDR3 DNA: TGTGCCAGCAGTGCAGGGACAGGAGGCTACGAGCAGTACTTC; CDR3 protein: CASSAGTGGYEQYF
J gene: TRBJ2-1; D gene: NA; clone size: NA; CDR3 length: 16; V gene: TRBV4-1; CDR3 DNA: TGCGCCAGCAGCCAACCTAGTAAGGCCCTCCACAATGAGCAGTTCTTC; CDR3 protein: CASSQPSKALHNEQFF
J gene: TRBJ2-2; D gene: TRBD2; clone size: NA; CDR3 length: 17; V gene: TRBV19; CDR3 DNA: TGTGCCAGTAGTATAGATGGGGCGGGAGGGCCGCTCGGGGAGCTGTTTTTT; CDR3 protein: CASSIDGAGGPLGELFF
J gene: TRBJ2-3; D gene: TRBD2; clone size: NA; CDR3 length: 16; V gene: TRBV27; CDR3 DNA: TGTGCCAGCGGCCCGACTAGCGGGAGGGGCCCAGATACGCAGTATTTT; CDR3 protein: CASGPTSGRGPDTQYF
J gene: TRBJ1-4; D gene: NA; clone size: NA; CDR3 length: 16; V gene: TRBV10-3; CDR3 DNA: TGTGCCATCAGTGAGAAAGAGCCCCCAGGCCGAGAAAAACTGTTTTTT; CDR3 protein: CAISEKEPPGREKLFF
J gene: TRBJ1-1; D gene: NA; clone size: NA; CDR3 length: 14; V gene: TRBV5-4; CDR3 DNA: TGTGCCAGCAGCTTGAGGACACAGAACACTGAAGCTTTCTTT; CDR3 protein: CASSLRTQNTEAFF
J gene: TRBJ2-3; D gene: NA; clone size: NA; CDR3 length: 14; V gene: TRBV9; CDR3 DNA: TGTGCCAGCAGCATCGGGGGTAGCACAGATACGCAGTATTTT; CDR3 protein: CASSIGGSTDTQYF
J gene: TRBJ2-6; D gene: TRBD1; clone size: NA; CDR3 length: 18; V gene: TRBV7-9; CDR3 DNA: TGTGCCAGCAGCTTCGGACAGGGTCGATACTCTGGGGCCAACGTCCTGACTTTC; CDR3 protein: CASSFGQGRYSGANVLTF
J gene: TRBJ2-6; D gene: NA; clone size: NA; CDR3 length: 16; V gene: TRBV28; CDR3 DNA: TGTGCCAGCAGTCAATGGACTTTCTCTGGGGCCAACGTCCTGACTTTC; CDR3 protein: CASSQWTFSGANVLTF
J gene: TRBJ1-1; D gene: NA; clone size: NA; CDR3 length: 14; V gene: TRBV19; CDR3 DNA: TGTGCCAGTAGTATAGATGGGGGAGTCACTGAAGCTTTCTTT; CDR3 protein: CASSIDGGVTEAFF
J gene: TRBJ2-1; D gene: NA; clone size: few; CDR3 length: 12; V gene: TRBV7-9; CDR3 DNA: TGTGCCAGCAGCCCCCCGAGTAGCGTCCAGTTCTTC; CDR3 protein: CASSPPSSVQFF
J gene: TRBJ2-2; D gene: TRBD2; clone size: NA; CDR3 length: 17; V gene: TRBV5-1; CDR3 DNA: TGCGCCAGCAGCTTGGTCGCGGGAGGGCCCGGCACCGGGGAGCTGTTTTTT; CDR3 protein: CASSLVAGGPGTGELFF
J gene: TRBJ2-7; D gene: NA; clone size: NA; CDR3 length: 13; V gene: TRBV6-1; CDR3 DNA: TGTGCCAGCAGCCAAGGACGGTCCTACGAGCAGTACTTC; CDR3 protein: CASSQGRSYEQYF
J gene: TRBJ2-5; D gene: NA; clone size: NA; CDR3 length: 11; V gene: TRBV29-1; CDR3 DNA: TGCAGCGGACGGGGGAAGGAGACCCAGTACTTC; CDR3 protein: CSGRGKETQYF
J gene: TRBJ2-7; D gene: NA; clone size: NA; CDR3 length: 15; V gene: TRBV12-5; CDR3 DNA: TGTGCTAGTGGGTGGACGGAGGGGATCTCCTACGAGCAGTACTTC; CDR3 protein: CASGWTEGISYEQYF
J gene: TRBJ1-1; D gene: NA; clone size: once; CDR3 length: 15; V gene: TRBV6-6; CDR3 DNA: TGTGCCAGCAGCCAACCACGGGCGGGGGGCACTGAAGCTTTCTTT; CDR3 protein: CASSQPRAGGTEAFF
J gene: TRBJ1-4; D gene: NA; clone size: NA; CDR3 length: 14; V gene: TRBV7-2; CDR3 DNA: TGTGCCAGCAGCTTCTCTGCAACTAATGAAAAACTGTTTTTT; CDR3 protein: CASSFSATNEKLFF
J gene: TRBJ2-5; D gene: TRBD2; clone size: NA; CDR3 length: 16; V gene: TRBV14; CDR3 DNA: TGTGCCAGCAGCCAAGGACTAGCGGCGTACCAAGAGACCCAGTACTTC; CDR3 protein: CASSQGLAAYQETQYF
J gene: TRBJ2-5; D gene: NA; clone size: NA; CDR3 length: 15; V gene: TRBV19; CDR3 DNA: TGTGCCAGTAGTATGAAAACGGGAGCTGGAGAGACCCAGTACTTC; CDR3 protein: CASSMKTGAGETQYF
J gene: TRBJ2-4; D gene: NA; clone size: NA; CDR3 length: 16; V gene: TRBV4-1; CDR3 DNA: TGCGCCAGCAGCCAAGATCTTGCCAGGGCCAAAAACATTCAGTACTTC; CDR3 protein: CASSQDLARAKNIQYF
J gene: TRBJ2-3; D gene: NA; clone size: once; CDR3 length: 14; V gene: TRBV11-2; CDR3 DNA: TGTGCCAGCGGATCCAGACTAGGCAGAGATACGCAGTATTTT; CDR3 protein: CASGSRLGRDTQYF
J gene: TRBJ2-1; D gene: TRBD2; clone size: once; CDR3 length: 14; V gene: TRBV6-4; CDR3 DNA: TGTGCCAGCCGGACTAGCGGGAGTTACAATGAGCAGTTCTTC; CDR3 protein: CASRTSGSYNEQFF
J gene: TRBJ1-2; D gene: NA; clone size: once; CDR3 length: 15; V gene: TRBV27; CDR3 DNA: TGTGCCAGCAGTTTAAAACATTGGGAACCCTATGGCTACACCTTC; CDR3 protein: CASSLKHWEPYGYTF
J gene: TRBJ2-3; D gene: NA; clone size: NA; CDR3 length: 13; V gene: TRBV9; CDR3 DNA: TGTGCCAGCAGCGTAGACTTGGGAGATACGCAGTATTTT; CDR3 protein: CASSVDLGDTQYF
J gene: TRBJ1-5; D gene: TRBD1; clone size: NA; CDR3 length: 14; V gene: TRBV18; CDR3 DNA: TGTGCCAGCTCATCGGACAGGGGCAATCAGCCCCAGCATTTT; CDR3 protein: CASSSDRGNQPQHF